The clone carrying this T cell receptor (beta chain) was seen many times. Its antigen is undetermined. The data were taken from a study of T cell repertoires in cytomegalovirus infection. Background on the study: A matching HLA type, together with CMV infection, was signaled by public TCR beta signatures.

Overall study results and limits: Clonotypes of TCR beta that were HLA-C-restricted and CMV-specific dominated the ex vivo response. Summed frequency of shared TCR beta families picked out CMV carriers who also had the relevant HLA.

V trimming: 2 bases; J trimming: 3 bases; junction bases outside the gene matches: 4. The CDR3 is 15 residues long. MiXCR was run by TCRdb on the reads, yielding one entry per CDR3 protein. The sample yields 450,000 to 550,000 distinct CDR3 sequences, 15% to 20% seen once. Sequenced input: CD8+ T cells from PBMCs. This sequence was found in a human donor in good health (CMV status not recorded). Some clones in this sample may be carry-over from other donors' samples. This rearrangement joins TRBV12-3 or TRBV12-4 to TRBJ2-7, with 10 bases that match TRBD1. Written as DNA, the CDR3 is TGTGCCAGCAGTTTAAGGACAGGGGGTAGCTACGAGCAGTACTTC. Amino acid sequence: CASSLRTGGSYEQYF.